The T cell receptor beta chain described here comes from a study of blood T cells in healthy people across ages. A sample-barcoded 5' primer and a J-beta primer mix were used in a second PCR of roughly 7 to 12 cycles. TCRdb analysed the 5' RACE reads with MiXCR anew, one entry per CDR3 protein. The sample lists hundreds of thousands of distinct CDR3 sequences, approximately 59% occurring once. Each donor's blood draw was 7.5 to 10 milliliters of peripheral blood. This clonotype has a handful of counts. CDR1 and CDR2 (germline): SEHNR, FQNEAQ (reference sequence). Trimming took off 1 base at V and 5 bases at J, with 6 bases between the two ends. The CDR3 is 14 amino acids.

Sequencing input: blood. This sequence was found in a man aged 55-75 years in good health. The V and J genes are TRBV7-9 and TRBJ1-6; D is perhaps TRBD1 (5 bases). The CDR3 sequence: CASSLGDHNSPLHF. CDR3 DNA: TGTGCCAGCAGCTTAGGGGACCATAATTCACCCCTCCACTTT.